This T cell receptor (beta chain) was recovered during a study of blood T cell repertoires in COVID-19. Sequenced by immunoSEQ multiplex PCR; TCRdb stores in-frame clones only, minus some. The table shows hundreds of thousands of clones, with 80% to 85% occurring only once. The source of this sequence is a man aged 25 to 40 with active or convalescent COVID-19. Input material: peripheral blood.

CDR3 amino acids: CASSSWTSGSVAQYF. CDR3 in DNA: TGTGCCAGCAGCTCATGGACTAGCGGGAGTGTAGCCCAGTACTTC. J is TRBJ2-5 and V is TRBV11-2; 13 bases match TRBD2. The CDR3 is made up of 15 amino acids. Trimming cost V 4 bases and J 9 bases; bases outside gene matches: 8. The germline CDR1 and CDR2 sequences are SGHAT and FQNNGV.